The entry below gives a single T cell receptor beta chain sequence along with its context. What it recognizes is unknown. The germline CDR1 and CDR2 sequences are SGHDT and YYEEEE. The V and J ends lost 6 bases and 0 bases respectively, with 10 bases between them. The CDR3 runs 15 residues. The repertoire was sequenced with immunoSEQ multiplex PCR; TCRdb's copy has only in-frame clones and lacks some. The profile shows about 38,000 clones, 89% of them singletons. This entry belongs to a study of OX40 agonist ivuxolimab in advanced cancers. On the study more broadly: Hepatocellular carcinoma, melanoma, renal cell or head and neck cancer affected the dose-escalation patients. From roughly 23 to 90 years was the age range, with a mean of around 57 years, and around 83% were male. Treatment received earlier with anti-PD-1, anti-PD-L1 or anti-CTLA-4 agents was allowed, and 40% had some. Study-wide findings and caveats: Antigen specificity remained undetermined for the expanded peripheral T cells.

The input for sequencing was CD4+ or CD8+ T cells sorted from blood, taken in a trial of the OX40 agonist ivuxolimab. The clonotype comes from an adult with an advanced solid tumor such as melanoma, head and neck, liver or kidney cancer. The rearrangement joins TRBV5-6 to TRBJ2-6, with no clear D. The CDR3 here is CASTFVGSGANVLTF. The CDR3 nucleotides are TGTGCCAGCACTTTCGTGGGCTCTGGGGCCAACGTCCTGACTTTC. The whole variable domain, filled in from reference TRBV5-6 and TRBJ2-6, reads DAGVTQSPTHLIKTRGQQVTLRCSPKSGHDTVSWYQQALGQGPQFIFQYYEEEERQRGNFPDRFSGHQFPNYSSELNVNALLLGDSALYLCASTFVGSGANVLTFGAGSRLTVL.